These 2 T cell receptor beta chains were sequenced from one sample in a study of PD-1 blockade in classical Hodgkin lymphoma (dated by TCRdb to the early 2020s). The protocol used for the library was the immunoSEQ multiplex PCR assay. The source is immuneACCESS, and TCRdb retained only in-frame sequences with V and J called. Part of the clones is not carried over; for the studies checked, unresolved V genes explain less than half of this, and the remainder is unexplained. In all, the sample holds tens of thousands of clones, and under 75% of those were seen once. Of the sample, around 1.2% is held by the ten largest clones. What this sample's time point label stands for: cycle 4 day 1 (C4D1), after about 6 weeks of nivolumab. Relapse after autologous stem cell transplantation had occurred in all trial patients, and cohorts A, B and C were distinguished by prior brentuximab vedotin exposure. CD4+ T cells were purified from thawed PBMCs by magnetic negative selection with a Miltenyi CD4+ T cell isolation kit.

Sequencing used CD4+ T cells from blood, obtained before the fourth cycle of nivolumab. Source of these receptors: a human donor with classical Hodgkin lymphoma.

The genes are TRBV11-3 and TRBJ2-1; TRBD1 aligns across 8 bases. The CDR3 consists of 15 residues. Per germline, CDR1 SGHNT and CDR2 YENEEA. V shed 1 base, J shed 7 bases, and the junction held 6 bases outside the gene matches. CDR3 region: CASSLATGAWNEQFF. The CDR3 DNA sequence: TGTGCCAGCAGCTTAGCGACAGGGGCATGGAATGAGCAGTTCTTC.

This clone was seen more than once but under ten times. The gene calls are TRBV6-1 and TRBJ2-7; 8 bases agree with TRBD1. Germline V gives CDR1 MNHNS, CDR2 SASEGT. The CDR3 has 13 residues. The V gene end was trimmed by 6 bases and the J gene end by 3 bases; junction bases not matched to a gene: 4. CDR3 DNA: TGTGCCAGCAGAAGGACAGGGTACTACGAGCAGTACTTC. Translation gives CASRRTGYYEQYF.